This TCR beta chain was sequenced during a study of T-cell reconstitution after alpha-beta-depleted transplantation in children. Unique molecular identifiers were incorporated when the TCRbeta library was constructed. MiXCR, run by TCRdb on the PCR reads, gives a single entry per CDR3 protein. The data show hundreds of thousands of distinct CDR3 sequences, roughly 17% seen once. This clonotype has ten or more counts. The trim removed 1 base at V and 4 bases at J, leaving 4 bases unmatched. Germline-derived CDR1 and CDR2 are SQVTM and ANQGSEA. CDR3 length equals 14 residues. The chain joins TRBV29-1 to TRBJ2-3; 8 bases fit TRBD1. The sequencing here drew on PBMCs from the stem cell graft donor, taken from the stem cell graft. The receptor was derived from a human donor who donated a stem cell graft to a child with acute myeloid leukemia. The DNA of the CDR3 is TGCAGCGTTGAAGTGGCAGGGGGCGCAGATACGCAGTATTTT. Amino acid sequence: CSVEVAGGADTQYF.